This TCR beta chain was sequenced for a study of post-analysis software for immune sequencing data (dated by TCRdb to about 2015). As for the study more broadly: Relapsing-remitting, secondary progressive and progressive-relapsing multiple sclerosis were recorded as disease courses, and subtype annotation was lacking for some patients. A subset of samples was prepared in parallel using single-end sample barcoding, then pooled and co-amplified after Illumina adapter ligation. The patient repertoires were compared against some twelve previously published healthy control repertoires obtained from donors aged about 6 to 26 years.

To demonstrate the VDJtools post-analysis software, TCR beta repertoires were profiled from the peripheral blood of more than ten young patients with multiple sclerosis. The multiple sclerosis patients were children and adolescents between about 6 and 16 years of age. The method was PCR. Reads for this sample came from an Illumina HiSeq 2500. To reduce PCR and sequencing biases, unique molecular identifiers were built into the TCR beta cDNA libraries. Some 500,000 cDNA molecules were obtained per 1 to 10 million input T cells, so each molecule approximated one T cell. The patient libraries were prepared and sequenced with the same protocol used for the earlier healthy control dataset. Within a given batch, samples were prepared together, multiplexed and sequenced on the same HiSeq lane. In the authors' own workflow: Raw barcoded reads were processed with MIGEC, and single-read molecular identifier groups were discarded before consensus assembly and CDR3 extraction. Clonotype tables were post-analysed with VDJtools, and diversity was normalized by down-sampling all datasets to the smallest sample size. Repertoire overlap clustering matched CDR3 amino acid but not nucleotide sequences to correct batch-related cross-sample contamination. Clones were called with MiXCR by TCRdb after fastp trimmed the public reads at Q25, and only in-frame beta chains were retained. Each entry is one CDR3 protein sequence, shown with its most common DNA and genes. TCRdb, not the original authors, processed these V and J calls. This sample is represented by approximately 770,000 distinct CDR3 sequences; around 42% of them were singletons. 4.9% of the sample comes from the top ten.

Results and caveats for the whole study, not just this receptor: Strong co-clustering of samples prepared in the same batch was shown by direct clustering with F measure, prompting a batch-effect correction. Patients showed significantly higher frequencies than controls for a handful of TRBV segments, among them TRBV5-6, TRBV5-1 and TRBV20-1. Significantly lower normalized Chao1 diversity was found in multiple sclerosis patients than in controls, suggesting substantial peripheral T-cell clonal expansion. The control group was slightly older than the multiple sclerosis patient group.

Reading from cysteine to phenylalanine, the CDR3 counts 17 amino acids. The DNA shown is the 51-base CDR3, in frame from base 1. V drops 0 bases and J drops 0 bases, leaving 15 bases in between. CDR1 and CDR2 were assigned from the germline V gene (reference sequence) as SGHKS and YYEKEE. Concerning this clonotype: Its cognate antigen has yet to be identified. No base qualities exist here, and no much larger clone lies one base off it.

This receptor was obtained from a girl between 5 and 17 years old with multiple sclerosis. The chain uses TRBV5-5 and TRBJ1-1; the D gene cannot be resolved reliably. What was sequenced was blood. The CDR3 loop reads CASSLEEGPRMNTEAFF. The DNA sequence is given as TGTGCCAGCAGCTTGGAGGAAGGTCCGAGAATGAACACTGAAGCTTTCTTT.